What follows are 19 T cell receptor beta chains derived from one specimen sequenced in a study of T cell clonotyping in hematopoietic cell transplantation. The assay was immunoSEQ multiplex PCR, and TCRdb's table has in-frame clones only and misses some. The table records over 45,000 clones, approximately 90% of them present only once. Time point noted: recipient sample about 28 days before transplant, after cytoreduction. This sample comprised peripheral blood mononuclear cells, obtained before stem cell transplant. These receptors originate from a man aged 60-69 years with biphenotypic leukemia. Some clones in this sample may be carry-over from other donors' samples.

J is TRBJ2-2 and V is TRBV6-1; 11 positions agree with TRBD2. This CDR3 comprises 16 residues. Germline CDR1 reads MNHNS; CDR2 reads SASEGT. The J segment lost 3 bases and the V segment lost 2 bases, leaving 2 bases of the junction unmatched. The CDR3 DNA sequence: TGTGCCAGCAGTGAATTAGCGGGAGGGCACACCGGGGAGCTGTTTTTT. It yields the protein CASSELAGGHTGELFF.

CDR3 protein: CASSSGTRLIEQYF. The CDR3, as DNA: TGCGCCAGCAGCTCCGGGACTAGACTAATAGAGCAGTACTTC. This chain joins TRBV5-1 and TRBJ2-7; 8 bases fit TRBD2. CDR1 and CDR2 (germline): SGHRS, YFSETQ. The V gene end was trimmed by 3 bases and the J gene end by 7 bases; junction bases not matched to a gene: 9. There are 14 residues in the CDR3.

The V gene is TRBV28, the J gene TRBJ2-2; the D gene is possibly TRBD1 (6 bases). This CDR3 is 14 amino acids long. CDR1 MDHEN and CDR2 SYDVKM come from the germline V gene. The V end lost 3 bases, the J end lost 4 bases, and 9 bases lay between the germline ends. The CDR3, as DNA: TGTGCCAGCAGTTTCCCCAGGGGCACCGGGGAGCTGTTTTTT. Its protein is CASSFPRGTGELFF. The variable domain in full, with the rest retrieved from reference TRBV28 and TRBJ2-2, is DVKVTQSSRYLVKRTGEKVFLECVQDMDHENMFWYRQDPGLGLRLIYFSYDVKMKEKGDIPEGYSVSREKKERFSLILESASTNQTSMYLCASSFPRGTGELFFGEGSRLTVL.

As regards this clone: Distinct nucleotide sequences in the sample also encode this CDR3. The chain is built from TRBV30 and TRBJ1-1; D remains ambiguous. This CDR3 is 13 amino acids long. Germline values: CDR1 GTSNPN, CDR2 SVGIG (reference sequence). The germline V and J ends were trimmed by 0 bases and 2 bases, with 7 bases remaining between them. In DNA, the CDR3 is TGTGCCTGGAGTGTACTCCGAAACACTGAAGCTTTCTTT. It encodes CAWSVLRNTEAFF.

The chain is built from TRBV6-6 and TRBJ1-3, with no clear D. The CDR3 covers 14 residues. V shed 6 bases and J shed 4 bases, with 13 bases lying between them. Looked up from germline, CDR1 is MNHNY and CDR2 is SVGAGI (reference sequence). The chain's CDR3 is CASRLDPAGNTIYF. In DNA, the CDR3 is TGTGCCAGCAGACTCGATCCGGCGGGAAACACCATATATTTT.

V is TRBV28 and J is TRBJ2-7; D call uncertain. Germline V gene data show CDR1 as MDHEN and CDR2 as SYDVKM. The CDR3 totals 13 residues. V lost 2 bases to trimming and J lost 6 bases, with 11 bases between them. The DNA of the CDR3 is TGTGCCAGCAGTTTAGGCAGAATCGGCGAGCAGTACTTC. Its protein is CASSLGRIGEQYF.

The CDR3 DNA sequence: TGCAGAACCGGGACAGAGGGCATTCAGTACTTC. This encodes CRTGTEGIQYF. The chain links TRBV20-1 to TRBJ2-4; 7 nucleotides line up with TRBD1. CDR3 length: 11 amino acids. CDR1 is DFQATT and CDR2 is SNEGSKA in the germline V gene (reference sequence).

This sequence joins TRBV15 and TRBJ2-3; D gene uncertain. Trimming pared 0 bases from V and 2 bases from J, leaving 6 bases between. Germline CDR1 LNHNV, CDR2 YYDKDF (reference sequence). The CDR3 spans 14 residues. DNA of the CDR3: TGTGCCACCAGCAGAGACGGTTCCACAGATACGCAGTATTTT. It specifies CATSRDGSTDTQYF.

The gene calls are TRBV10-1 and TRBJ2-5; D remains unclear. V dropped 5 bases and J dropped 5 bases, with 12 bases sitting between them. This CDR3 region has 13 residues. CDR1 and CDR2 from the germline V gene are WNHNN and SYGVQD (reference sequence). The CDR3, as DNA: TGCGCCAGCAGTACGACCGGCGGCGAGACCCAGTACTTC. This translates into CASSTTGGETQYF.

V and J are TRBV27 and TRBJ2-2, with no clear D. Germline CDR1 is MNHEY and CDR2 is SMNVEV (reference sequence). This CDR3 contains 16 residues. V lost 0 bases and J lost 1, with 9 bases in between. DNA of the CDR3: TGTGCCAGCAGTTTATCTTTCAGACTGAACACCGGGGAGCTGTTTTTT. Translated, it gives CASSLSFRLNTGELFF.

This chain uses TRBV10-3 with TRBJ2-1, with D tentatively TRBD2 (6 bases). Trimming shortened V by 0 bases and J by 10 bases, and 10 bases separated the two germline ends. This CDR3 has 13 amino acids. Germline V gives CDR1 ENHRY, CDR2 SYGVKD. The CDR3 nucleotides read TGTGCCATCAGTGAGTCTGGTGGGAGGGAGCAGTTCTTC. Its translation: CAISESGGREQFF.

The V gene is TRBV7-2, the J gene TRBJ1-2, with D maybe TRBD1 (5 bases). CDR1 SGHTA and CDR2 FQGNSA come from the germline V gene. Trimming removed 0 bases at V and 8 bases at J, with 13 bases between. The CDR3 totals 14 residues. The CDR3 DNA reads as TGTGCCAGCAGCTTAGCGCAGGGAACGGGAGGCTACACCTTC. This translates into CASSLAQGTGGYTF.

V gene TRBV27 combines with J gene TRBJ2-7; TRBD1 aligns across 9 bases. Looked up from germline, CDR1 is MNHEY and CDR2 is SMNVEV (reference sequence). There are 14 residues in the CDR3. Trimming cost V 5 bases and J 3 bases; bases outside gene matches: 5. The CDR3 spells CASSVQGALYEQYF. In DNA form, the CDR3 reads TGTGCCAGCAGTGTACAGGGGGCTCTCTACGAGCAGTACTTC.

As to this clone: At one end, the junction sequence differs from germline, possibly due to a read error. The chain carries TRBV30 and TRBJ1-2; D is unresolved. This CDR3 is built from 17 residues. The germline V gene encodes CDR1 GTSNPN and CDR2 SVGIG (reference sequence). The CDR3 bases are TGTGCCTGGAGTGTACCTCTAAGTCCTTTCCCCGGGGTACTTGGGGCCTTC. Residues: CAWSVPLSPFPGVLGAF.

V gene TRBV5-1 combines with J gene TRBJ2-7; no clear D gene. Trimming removed 0 bases from V and 5 bases from J, with 15 bases in between. CDR1 SGHRS and CDR2 YFSETQ come from the germline V gene. This CDR3 is 15 amino acids long. The CDR3 DNA reads TGCGCCAGCAGCTTGGAGGACCCCGCGATCCACGAGCAGTACTTC. Protein sequence: CASSLEDPAIHEQYF.

DNA of the CDR3: TGTGCCTGGGGGGGACAGGGGGTCGAAGCTTTCTTT. It translates to CAWGGQGVEAFF. The gene calls are TRBV30 and TRBJ1-1, with 11 bases fitting TRBD1. CDR1 is GTSNPN, CDR2 SVGIG, per germline (reference sequence). The CDR3 sequence is 12 residues long. Trimming took 5 bases from V and 8 from J; bases not matched to a gene: 4. Full variable domain (rest looked up from reference TRBV30 and TRBJ1-1): SQTIHQWPATLVQPVGSPLSLECTVEGTSNPNLYWYRQAAGRGLQLLFYSVGIGQISSEVPQNLSASRPQDRQFILSSKKLLLSDSGFYLCAWGGQGVEAFFGQGTRLTVV.

V and J are TRBV7-9 and TRBJ2-7; 8 nucleotides align to TRBD1. The CDR3 covers 15 residues. The ends lost 6 bases at V and 1 base at J; junction bases unmatched: 8. Germline values: CDR1 SEHNR, CDR2 FQNEAQ (reference sequence). The CDR3 DNA reads TGTGCCAGCAGTCCGCCGGGACAGGCGTCCTACGAGCAGTACTTC. This sequence encodes CASSPPGQASYEQYF. Using reference TRBV7-9 and TRBJ2-7 for the parts outside the CDR3, the full variable domain is DTGVSQNPRHKITKRGQNVTFRCDPISEHNRLYWYRQTLGQGPEFLTYFQNEAQLEKSRLLSDRFSAERPKGSFSTLEIQRTEQGDSAMYLCASSPPGQASYEQYFGPGTRLTVT.

V and J are TRBV5-1 and TRBJ2-7; 10 nucleotides align to TRBD2. The CDR3 totals 14 residues. In germline, CDR1 is SGHRS, CDR2 YFSETQ. Unmatched junction bases numbered 2, after V lost 4 bases and J lost 1 base. For the CDR3, the DNA is TGCGCCAGCAGCCCGACTAGCGGGTCCTACGAGCAGTACTTC. This translates into CASSPTSGSYEQYF.

V usage is TRBV14 and J usage is TRBJ1-2, with D unresolved. This CDR3 comprises 12 residues. In germline, CDR1 is SGHDN, CDR2 FVKESK. V lost 3 bases, J lost 4 bases, and 6 bases lay in between. The CDR3 reads CASSQGLYGYTF. CDR3 in DNA: TGTGCCAGCAGCCAGGGTCTCTATGGCTACACCTTC.